The rows below give T cell receptor beta chains drawn from one sample of a study of cytomegalovirus exposure and HLA in healthy donors. Repertoires were generated with immunoSEQ multiplex PCR, while TCRdb's copy carries only in-frame clones and drops some. The table shows approximately 210,000 clones, with around 85% occurring only once. Sequencing was done on a sample of PBMCs. Receptors originate from a man aged 18 to 30 in good health and CMV-seronegative. Both conserved end residues are trimmed from each CDR3. Some rows have no size entry. The others give once, few or many, or a class for an expanded clone.

size: few
J: TRBJ2-1
V: TRBV5-1
CDR3: ASSPDTSSYNEQF

size: NA
J: TRBJ1-5
V: TRBV18
CDR3: ASSPGTGSLSNQPQH

size: NA
J: TRBJ2-7
V: TRBV19
CDR3: ASRAARDSSYEQY

size: NA
J: TRBJ1-6
V: TRBV28
CDR3: ASSDPPDRTNSPLH

size: NA
J: TRBJ2-7
V: TRBV30
CDR3: AWEQVLRGGTYEQY

size: NA
J: TRBJ2-7
V: TRBV7-9
CDR3: ASSMGQGISYEQY

size: NA
J: TRBJ1-2
V: TRBV5-1
CDR3: ASSEQGGYGYT

size: NA
J: TRBJ2-5
V: TRBV2
CDR3: ASRDRGYQETQY

size: NA
J: TRBJ2-7
V: TRBV11-3
CDR3: ASSFYAGEGYEQY

size: NA
J: TRBJ2-5
V: TRBV19
CDR3: ASSIDTHGTERRAGTQY

size: NA
J: TRBJ2-2
V: TRBV28
CDR3: ASRKASGRGGGELF

size: NA
J: TRBJ1-1
V: TRBV27
CDR3: ASSRIDRGKAF

size: NA
J: TRBJ1-1
V: TRBV28
CDR3: ASSQQLLNTEAF

size: few
J: TRBJ1-2
V: TRBV5-6
CDR3: ASSLPKNTGYYGYT

size: NA
J: TRBJ1-1
V: TRBV11-2
CDR3: ASSWGPRGTEAF

size: once
J: TRBJ1-5
V: TRBV19
CDR3: ASSPSPHSNQPQH

size: NA
J: TRBJ1-2
V: TRBV4-1
CDR3: ASSQDGGGVEGYT

size: NA
J: TRBJ2-3
V: TRBV7-2
CDR3: ASSLFSELTDTQY

size: NA
J: TRBJ1-2
V: TRBV19
CDR3: ASSPQDYGYT

size: NA
J: TRBJ1-1
V: TRBV28
CDR3: ASSQVFGTGGTNTEAF

size: NA
J: TRBJ2-3
V: TRBV10-3
CDR3: AISETGGGISTDTQY

size: once
J: TRBJ1-6
V: TRBV6-5
CDR3: ASSRSPGENSPLH

size: NA
J: TRBJ2-2
V: TRBV7-2
CDR3: ASSFRQGGNTGELF

size: few
J: TRBJ2-3
V: TRBV7-2
CDR3: ASSLEGGGARDTQY

size: NA
J: TRBJ2-3
V: TRBV7-9
CDR3: ASSRQGGQGSTDTQY

size: few
J: TRBJ1-4
V: TRBV6-5
CDR3: ASSPARANEKLF

size: once
J: TRBJ1-2
V: TRBV28
CDR3: ASRHPVAGSYGYT

size: NA
J: TRBJ1-1
V: TRBV28
CDR3: ASSLTGGGSYEAF

size: NA
J: TRBJ2-7
V: TRBV15
CDR3: ATSRDRGSYEQY

size: once
J: TRBJ2-5
V: TRBV11-3
CDR3: ASSSRKPGQGEETQY

size: NA
J: TRBJ1-4
V: TRBV7-9
CDR3: ASSLDSFNEKLF

size: NA
J: TRBJ2-7
V: TRBV15
CDR3: ATRWQGGHEQY

size: NA
J: TRBJ2-7
V: TRBV19
CDR3: ASSAGWAYEQY

size: NA
J: TRBJ1-5
V: TRBV11-2
CDR3: ASSQTGINQPQH

size: NA
J: TRBJ2-2
V: TRBV13
CDR3: ASTQLGTGGTGELF

size: NA
J: TRBJ1-2
V: TRBV19
CDR3: ASSPTGLYGYT

size: NA
J: TRBJ2-1
V: TRBV9
CDR3: ASSVAGPFDNEQF

size: NA
J: TRBJ2-5
V: TRBV10-3
CDR3: AISESQLEGPAVETQY

size: once
J: TRBJ2-1
V: TRBV5-1
CDR3: ASSLSAGWEDEQF

size: few
J: TRBJ2-7
V: TRBV9
CDR3: ASSVGGRPIYEQY

size: NA
J: TRBJ2-7
V: TRBV6-5
CDR3: ASSYAGVGAREQY

size: few
J: TRBJ1-3
V: TRBV28
CDR3: ASSTPGQGARYGNTIY

size: NA
J: TRBJ2-7
V: TRBV7-9
CDR3: ASSLALDRNWY

size: NA
J: TRBJ2-7
V: TRBV7-9
CDR3: ASSPRTSGAYEQY

size: NA
J: TRBJ1-1
V: TRBV5-6
CDR3: ASSLGTRAEAF

size: NA
J: TRBJ2-1
V: TRBV5-4
CDR3: ASSPSGSSQF

size: NA
J: TRBJ2-7
V: TRBV5-1
CDR3: ASSGGQGAGEQY

size: once
J: TRBJ2-1
V: TRBV6-5
CDR3: ASWARSSYNEQF